A single sample gave rise to the 20 T cell receptor beta chains below, sequenced in a study of T cell clones after liver transplantation. Sequencing was performed with immunoSEQ multiplex PCR; in TCRdb, only in-frame clones are kept and a portion is missing. The sample includes 75,000 to 100,000 clones, 82% of them seen just once. The sample was CD4+ T cells from blood, taken 45 to 46 months after liver transplant. Receptors were obtained from a human patient who received a liver transplant. Some T cells may possibly be graft donor cells.

Only one count was recorded for this clone. This chain uses TRBV7-2 with TRBJ2-3; a weak D match, TRBD2 (6 bases). V lost 1 base to trimming and J lost 0 bases, with 11 bases between them. Germline values: CDR1 SGHTA, CDR2 FQGNSA. This CDR3 has 16 residues. CDR3 DNA: TGTGCCAGCAGCTTAGTCGGAGGGGTGAGCACAGATACGCAGTATTTT. Translation: CASSLVGGVSTDTQYF.

V is TRBV4-1 and J is TRBJ2-5; 8 nucleotides match TRBD1. V lost 3 bases and J lost 4; bases outside the gene matches: 1. The V gene's germline CDR1 is MGHRA and CDR2 YSYEKL. The CDR3 has 13 amino acids. CDR3 DNA sequence: TGCGCCAGCAGCCAGGGGACAGGAGAGACCCAGTACTTC. Residues: CASSQGTGETQYF.

The chain links TRBV28 to TRBJ2-5; 8 nucleotides match TRBD1. Germline CDR1 is MDHEN and CDR2 is SYDVKM. After removal of 3 bases from V and 1 base from J, the junction contained 4 bases not matched to a gene. The CDR3 sequence is 15 residues long. The CDR3 DNA sequence: TGTGCCAGCAGTTTCCCAGGGGGCCCCCAAGAGACCCAGTACTTC. Translated, it gives CASSFPGGPQETQYF.

The chain recombines TRBV30 with TRBJ2-1; 9 positions match TRBD2. Losses at the gene ends were 1 base for V and 7 bases for J; bases not matched to a gene: 8. This CDR3 region has 15 residues. The germline V gene encodes CDR1 GTSNPN and CDR2 SVGIG (reference sequence). The CDR3 coding sequence is TGTGCCTGGAGTGGGAGGCGTAGCGGGGGAAATGAGCAGTTCTTC. Its protein product is CAWSGRRSGGNEQFF.

J is TRBJ2-7 and V is TRBV5-6, with D tentatively TRBD2 (6 bases). Per germline, CDR1 SGHDT and CDR2 YYEEEE. V was pared by 4 bases and J by 0 bases, with 11 bases between. This CDR3 comprises 14 residues. In DNA, the CDR3 is TGTGCCAGCAGCCGGGGGACCGACTCCTACGAGCAGTACTTC. This gives the protein CASSRGTDSYEQYF. Using reference TRBV5-6 and TRBJ2-7 for the parts outside the CDR3, the full variable domain is DAGVTQSPTHLIKTRGQQVTLRCSPKSGHDTVSWYQQALGQGPQFIFQYYEEEERQRGNFPDRFSGHQFPNYSSELNVNALLLGDSALYLCASSRGTDSYEQYFGPGTRLTVT.

The chain recombines TRBV28 with TRBJ2-2, with a tentative D call TRBD1 (6 bases). The germline V gene has CDR1 MDHEN and CDR2 SYDVKM. This CDR3 has 12 residues. The V end was cut by 6 bases, the J end by 7 bases, with 9 bases between. The CDR3 DNA follows: TGTGCCAGCAGACAGGGAAGCGGGGAGCTGTTTTTT. This codes for CASRQGSGELFF.

J is TRBJ1-1 and V is TRBV7-2; D is unclear. Trimming removed 3 bases from V and 4 bases from J, with 12 bases in between. Germline CDR1 and CDR2: SGHTA and FQGNSA. The CDR3 spans 14 residues. CDR3 nucleotides: TGTGCCAGCAGCTTCGCGGGGTTTGGCACTGAAGCTTTCTTT. This sequence encodes CASSFAGFGTEAFF.

The chain joins TRBV28 to TRBJ2-2, with D perhaps TRBD2 (7 bases). Germline values: CDR1 MDHEN, CDR2 SYDVKM. This CDR3 has 15 amino acids. V was clipped by 10 bases and J by 2 bases, with 17 bases between them. The CDR3 DNA reads TGTGCCACCGCGAGGGGGGGGAGCAACACCGGGGAGCTGTTTTTT. This encodes CATARGGSNTGELFF.

V is TRBV10-3 and J is TRBJ1-5, with D possibly TRBD1 on 5 matching bases. The V and J ends lost 0 bases and 2 bases respectively, with 11 bases between them. This CDR3 has 16 amino acids. Germline V gives CDR1 ENHRY, CDR2 SYGVKD. DNA of the CDR3: TGTGCCATCAGTGAGTCCCTATCCAGGGGCAATCAGCCCCAGCATTTT. It is translated as CAISESLSRGNQPQHF.

The CDR3 DNA reads as TGTGCCAGCAGCCCTCGTTTAGGGGGAGGATCGAATGAGCAGTTCTTC. Protein product: CASSPRLGGGSNEQFF. This sequence joins TRBV7-2 and TRBJ2-1, with D perhaps TRBD1 or TRBD2 (6 bases each). The CDR3 is 16 residues long. The germline CDR1 and CDR2 sequences are SGHTA and FQGNSA. The ends were cut back, 5 bases at V and 7 bases at J, with 21 bases in the middle.

The chain has TRBV6-6 and TRBJ2-7, with 9 bases that match TRBD2. Germline-derived CDR1 and CDR2 are MNHNY and SVGAGI (reference sequence). V shed 2 bases, J shed 3 bases, and the junction held 5 bases outside the gene matches. The CDR3 has 15 amino acids. CDR3 in amino acids: CASSYGGSGSYEQYF. CDR3 DNA sequence: TGTGCCAGCAGTTACGGCGGTAGCGGGAGCTACGAGCAGTACTTC.

The V call is TRBV28, the J call TRBJ2-6, with D unclear. CDR3 length: 17 amino acids. V gave up 6 bases and J gave up 0 bases, with 15 bases separating them. Per the germline V gene, CDR1 is MDHEN and CDR2 is SYDVKM. The CDR3 DNA reads as TGTGCCAGCAGCCCCTTAATCGTCAGCTCTGGGGCCAACGTCCTGACTTTC. Translating gives CASSPLIVSSGANVLTF. Full variable domain (missing parts from reference TRBV28 and TRBJ2-6): DVKVTQSSRYLVKRTGEKVFLECVQDMDHENMFWYRQDPGLGLRLIYFSYDVKMKEKGDIPEGYSVSREKKERFSLILESASTNQTSMYLCASSPLIVSSGANVLTFGAGSRLTVL.

The chain couples TRBV7-9 to TRBJ1-5, with D possibly matching TRBD1 (5 bases). Germline values: CDR1 SEHNR, CDR2 FQNEAQ (reference sequence). V gave up 4 bases and J gave up 0 bases, with 16 bases separating them. The CDR3 contains 17 residues. CDR3 amino acids: CASSSLGSGSSNQPQHF. In DNA, the CDR3 is TGTGCCAGCAGCTCCCTGGGGTCAGGGAGTAGCAATCAGCCCCAGCATTTT. Looking up the rest from reference TRBV7-9 and TRBJ1-5 gives the full variable domain: DTGVSQNPRHKITKRGQNVTFRCDPISEHNRLYWYRQTLGQGPEFLTYFQNEAQLEKSRLLSDRFSAERPKGSFSTLEIQRTEQGDSAMYLCASSSLGSGSSNQPQHFGDGTRLSIL.

The V gene is TRBV29-1, the J gene TRBJ2-3; 9 bases agree with TRBD1. With 0 bases clipped from V and 4 bases from J, the junction kept 8 bases outside the gene matches. CDR1 and CDR2 from the germline V gene are SQVTM and ANQGSEA. The CDR3 loop spans 16 amino acids. CDR3: CSVEDFRQGGPDTQYF. The CDR3 DNA reads TGCAGCGTTGAAGATTTCAGACAGGGGGGGCCAGATACGCAGTATTTT.

The V call is TRBV7-2, the J call TRBJ1-2, with D uncertain. Trimming cost V 4 bases and J 2 bases, with 14 bases left between them. Germline V gene lookup returns CDR1 SGHTA and CDR2 FQGNSA. CDR3 length: 15 residues. CDR3 coding DNA: TGTGCCAGCAGCTCCCCCCCGCCGGGAAACTATGGCTACACCTTC. The encoded protein is CASSSPPPGNYGYTF.

The rearrangement uses TRBV2 and TRBJ1-2; the D gene is possibly TRBD1 (5 bases). This CDR3 has 13 amino acids. The ends were cut back, 2 bases at V and 8 bases at J, with 12 bases in the middle. Germline CDR1 SNHLY, CDR2 FYNNEI. CDR3 sequence reads: CASSERGGGGYTF. The CDR3 nucleotides read TGTGCCAGCAGTGAAAGGGGTGGGGGGGGCTACACCTTC.

The CDR3 is CASSVSPANQETQYF. For the CDR3, the DNA is TGTGCCAGCAGCGTCAGTCCGGCGAACCAAGAGACCCAGTACTTC. The chain uses TRBV9 and TRBJ2-5; D gene ambiguous. Germline V gene data show CDR1 as SGDLS and CDR2 as YYNGEE. The CDR3 is 15 amino acids. Trimming took off 2 bases at V and 0 bases at J, with 11 bases between the two ends.

This clone occurred once. The chain is built from TRBV4-3 and TRBJ2-5; 8 bases are shared with TRBD2. The length of the CDR3 is 19 residues. Trimming cost V 1 base and J 3 bases; bases outside gene matches: 16. The V gene's germline CDR1 is LGHNA and CDR2 YSLEER. This CDR3 is CASSQGIKWREAPKETQYF. CDR3 nucleotides: TGCGCCAGCAGCCAAGGGATTAAGTGGCGGGAGGCCCCGAAAGAGACCCAGTACTTC.

The chain employs TRBV18 and TRBJ1-4, with unresolved D. CDR3 length: 14 residues. Germline CDR1 is KGHSH and CDR2 is LQKENI. The germline V and J ends were trimmed by 6 bases and 7 bases, with 15 bases remaining between them. CDR3 sequence (DNA): TGTGCCAGCTCCCCGACGGACTCGGGTGAAAAACTGTTTTTT. It translates to CASSPTDSGEKLFF.

This clone came up a few times. The chain recombines TRBV7-8 with TRBJ2-6; D might be TRBD1 (6 bases). The V gene lost 1 base and the J gene lost 7 bases, with 8 bases spanning the gap. The germline gives CDR1 SGHVS, CDR2 FQNEAQ. The CDR3 runs 14 residues. CDR3 loop: CASSLGGGANVLTF. CDR3 coding DNA: TGTGCCAGCAGCTTAGGAGGGGGAGCCAACGTCCTGACTTTC. Full variable domain (missing parts from reference TRBV7-8 and TRBJ2-6): GAGVSQSPRYKVAKRGQDVALRCDPISGHVSLFWYQQALGQGPEFLTYFQNEAQLDKSGLPSDRFFAERPEGSVSTLKIQRTQQEDSAVYLCASSLGGGANVLTFGAGSRLTVL.